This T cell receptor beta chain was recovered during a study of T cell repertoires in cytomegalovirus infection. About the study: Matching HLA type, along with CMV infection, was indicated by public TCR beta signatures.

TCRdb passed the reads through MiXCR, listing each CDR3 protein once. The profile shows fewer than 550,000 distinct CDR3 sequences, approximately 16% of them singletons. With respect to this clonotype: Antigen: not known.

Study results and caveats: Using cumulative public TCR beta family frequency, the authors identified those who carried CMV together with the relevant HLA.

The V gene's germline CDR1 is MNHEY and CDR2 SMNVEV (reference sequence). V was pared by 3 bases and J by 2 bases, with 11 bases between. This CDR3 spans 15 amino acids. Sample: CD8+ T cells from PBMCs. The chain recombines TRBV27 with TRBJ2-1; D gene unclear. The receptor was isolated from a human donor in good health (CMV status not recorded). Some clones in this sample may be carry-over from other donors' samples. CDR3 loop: CASSFKEPPYNEQFF. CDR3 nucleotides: TGTGCCAGCAGTTTTAAGGAACCTCCCTACAATGAGCAGTTCTTC.